These 8 T cell receptor beta chains share one sample of origin, sequenced in a study of regulatory T cells in long-lasting Graves disease listed by TCRdb under 2021. The library was prepared using multiplex PCR. The data were produced on an Illumina HiSeq 4000. TCR beta libraries were built with iRepertoire HTBI primers and Arm-PCR amplification of CDR3 regions. TCRdb reanalyzed the raw reads on its own, using fastp at Q25 for trimming and MiXCR for clone calling, and kept in-frame beta chains. One record per CDR3 amino acid sequence lists the most common genes and DNA. Present in this sample are about 430,000 distinct CDR3 sequences, about 21% of which were seen just once. The top ten clones comprise roughly an eighth of the sample. Sample time point, as interpreted from the label and publication: persistent/refractory GD, antithyroid drugs over 5 years with positive TRAb. For both TCR sequencing and RNA sequencing, RNA was extracted from PBMCs using TRIzol.

The sequencing here drew on peripheral blood mononuclear cells (PBMCs), taken when the disease was refractory, from a patient treated with antithyroid drugs. Every receptor here comes from a female donor with Graves disease.

This chain uses TRBV5-6 with TRBJ1-6; tentative D call: TRBD1 (5 bases). V shed 2 bases and J shed 8 bases, with 17 bases lying between them. The length of the CDR3 is 16 residues. Germline V gives CDR1 SGHDT, CDR2 YYEEEE. The DNA of the CDR3 is TGTGCCAGCAGCTTATCCTGGGGCAGGGTGGATTCACCCCTCCACTTT. This encodes CASSLSWGRVDSPLHF.

This clonotype was detected many times. A junction end diverges from the germline sequence, so it may reflect a read error. The chain recombines TRBV11-2 with TRBJ2-7; D may be TRBD1 (7 bases). Germline CDR1 SGHAT, CDR2 FQNNGV. There are 13 residues in the CDR3. The CDR3 DNA sequence: TGTGCCAGCAGCCTAGACAGGGAGGACGAGCAGTACTTC. Translating gives CASSLDREDEQYF.

In this sample, this clonotype turned up a few times. V usage is TRBV7-9 and J usage is TRBJ2-7, with 8 bases lining up with TRBD2. CDR1 is SEHNR and CDR2 is FQNEAQ in the germline V gene (reference sequence). The CDR3 covers 15 residues. V gave up 1 base and J gave up 4 bases; unmatched junction bases: 6. Written as DNA, the CDR3 is TGTGCCAGCAGCTTAGGGGCTAGCGGGCCTTACGAGCAGTACTTC. This translates into CASSLGASGPYEQYF. The full variable domain, in which reference TRBV7-9 and TRBJ2-7 provide the parts outside the CDR3, is DTGVSQNPRHKITKRGQNVTFRCDPISEHNRLYWYRQTLGQGPEFLTYFQNEAQLEKSRLLSDRFSAERPKGSFSTLEIQRTEQGDSAMYLCASSLGASGPYEQYFGPGTRLTVT.

V is TRBV3-1 and J is TRBJ2-3; a weak D match, TRBD2 (5 bases). Germline values: CDR1 LGHDT, CDR2 YNNKEL (reference sequence). The CDR3 spans 17 residues. V gave up 0 bases and J gave up 2 bases, with 15 bases separating them. CDR3 protein: CASSQDLPGLVTDTQYF. The CDR3 DNA sequence: TGTGCCAGCAGCCAAGATCTGCCGGGGTTGGTCACAGATACGCAGTATTTT.

V gene TRBV5-5 combines with J gene TRBJ1-5, with D maybe TRBD1 (5 bases). Germline CDR1 reads SGHKS; CDR2 reads YYEKEE (reference sequence). The CDR3 spans 15 residues. The V and J ends lost 0 bases and 2 bases respectively, with 9 bases between them. In nucleotides, the CDR3 is TGTGCCAGCAGCTTGGCGCAGGGTCGCAATCAGCCCCAGCATTTT. This codes for CASSLAQGRNQPQHF.

This clonotype has at least ten counts. The J gene is TRBJ1-4, the V gene TRBV18, with TRBD1 identical over 7 bases. This CDR3 comprises 15 residues. J lost 6 bases, V lost 6 bases, and 10 bases had no gene match. Germline CDR1 KGHSH, CDR2 LQKENI. CDR3 amino acids: CASSTPGDSHEKLFF. The CDR3 DNA reads as TGTGCCAGCTCGACACCCGGGGACAGCCATGAAAAACTGTTTTTT.

The rearrangement links TRBV15 to TRBJ1-5; D unclear. The germline V gene has CDR1 LNHNV and CDR2 YYDKDF (reference sequence). The germline V and J ends were trimmed by 2 bases and 7 bases, with 12 bases remaining between them. CDR3 length: 14 amino acids. This chain's CDR3 is CATSRQKERQPQHF. In DNA form, the CDR3 reads TGTGCCACCAGCAGACAGAAGGAGAGGCAGCCCCAGCATTTT.

The chain uses TRBV4-1 and TRBJ2-1; TRBD2 might be the D (6 bases). The CDR3 contains 13 residues. Per the germline V gene, CDR1 is MGHRA and CDR2 is YSYEKL. With 3 bases removed from V and 7 bases from J, the gap between germline ends came to 10 bases. The CDR3 spells CASSQRGGNEQFF. CDR3 coding DNA: TGCGCCAGCAGCCAGCGGGGTGGGAATGAGCAGTTCTTC.